Following are 19 T cell receptor beta chains from one sample sequenced in a study of control samples from healthy donors and cancer patients. Method: immunoSEQ multiplex PCR; TCRdb's copy keeps in-frame clones and lacks some. The table shows about 120,000 clones, with 87% occurring only once. The sequencing sample was made of blood. These receptors all come from a man aged 18 to 35 in good health.

This chain joins TRBV28 and TRBJ2-7; tentative D call: TRBD2 (5 bases). The germline V gene encodes CDR1 MDHEN and CDR2 SYDVKM. The CDR3 runs 13 residues. V was shortened by 6 bases and J by 2 bases, with 11 bases between the two germline ends. The CDR3 coding sequence is TGTGCCAGCAGCTCGGGAAGGGCCTACGAGCAGTACTTC. Its protein is CASSSGRAYEQYF.

This clone was recorded only once. The CDR3 is CASSIEQIGYEQYF. The CDR3 DNA is TGTGCCAGTAGTATTGAACAGATCGGATACGAGCAGTACTTC. The chain has TRBV19 and TRBJ2-7; D remains ambiguous. The CDR3 is made up of 14 amino acids. Germline CDR1 reads LNHDA; CDR2 reads SQIVND (reference sequence). Trimming shortened V by 3 bases and J by 4 bases, and 13 bases separated the two germline ends.

The chain joins TRBV30 to TRBJ2-1; 7 bases line up with TRBD2. V dropped 3 bases and J dropped 0; count of bases not matched to a gene: 5. This CDR3 is built from 15 residues. CDR1 GTSNPN and CDR2 SVGIG come from the germline V gene (reference sequence). CDR3 loop: CAWRTSASSYNEQFF. The CDR3 nucleotides read TGTGCCTGGAGAACTAGCGCCAGCTCCTACAATGAGCAGTTCTTC.

This chain links TRBV6-6 with TRBJ2-4; TRBD2 is a possible D gene (5 bases). From germline, CDR1 is MNHNY and CDR2 SVGAGI (reference sequence). CDR3 size: 15 residues. Trimming removed 8 bases from V and 4 bases from J, with 18 bases in between. The CDR3 region is CASAPRASSKNIQYF. DNA for the CDR3: TGTGCCAGCGCCCCCCGGGCTAGCTCAAAAAACATTCAGTACTTC.

The V call is TRBV28, the J call TRBJ2-7; D not certain. This CDR3 contains 14 residues. Trimming removed 3 bases at V and 0 bases at J, with 9 bases between. From germline, CDR1 is MDHEN and CDR2 SYDVKM. The CDR3 protein is CASSLAEFSYEQYF. DNA for the CDR3: TGTGCCAGCAGTTTGGCAGAATTCTCCTACGAGCAGTACTTC.

This chain joins TRBV28 and TRBJ1-5, with D possibly matching TRBD1 (6 bases). The CDR3 is 14 residues long. CDR1 and CDR2 (germline): MDHEN, SYDVKM. Between the trimmed V and J ends, which lost 9 bases and 5 bases, there was a span of 17 bases. CDR3 nucleotide sequence: TGTGCCAGTATCGGGGGCGCCGACGATCAGCCCCAGCATTTT. It codes for CASIGGADDQPQHF.

The chain carries TRBV10-1 and TRBJ2-2, with D tentatively TRBD2 (6 bases). The CDR3 length is 13 residues. Deletions cut 8 bases from V and 5 bases from J, with 12 bases between. CDR1 and CDR2 from the germline V gene are WNHNN and SYGVQD (reference sequence). For the CDR3, the DNA is TGCGCCAGCCGGAGGGATGAAACCGGGGAGCTGTTTTTT. This sequence encodes CASRRDETGELFF.

This sequence joins TRBV9 and TRBJ2-5, with 9 positions matching TRBD2. With 4 bases clipped from V and 4 bases from J, the junction kept 14 bases outside the gene matches. Germline V gene lookup returns CDR1 SGDLS and CDR2 YYNGEE. The CDR3 contains 17 residues. The CDR3 coding sequence is TGTGCCAGCAGCCCTGGTGCCGGGACTAGCCCCATAGAGACCCAGTACTTC. It yields the protein CASSPGAGTSPIETQYF.

In DNA form, the CDR3 reads TGTGCCAGCAGTTTCCGGGACAGGGGGGGAGAGACCCAGTACTTC. Its protein product is CASSFRDRGGETQYF. This chain links TRBV6-5 with TRBJ2-5; 11 nucleotides align to TRBD1. The CDR3 has 15 amino acids. Germline-derived CDR1 and CDR2 are MNHEY and SVGAGI. The V segment lost 4 bases and the J segment 4 bases; nucleotides outside the gene matches: 5.

This clone showed up just a few times. The chain is built from TRBV5-4 and TRBJ1-4; D perhaps matches TRBD1 (5 bases). V shed 5 bases and J shed 3 bases, with 11 bases lying between them. This CDR3 has 14 residues. Germline V CDR1 and CDR2: SGHNT, YYREEE (reference sequence). CDR3 DNA sequence: TGTGCCAGCAGTCGGGGACGGGCTAATGAAAAACTGTTTTTT. Protein: CASSRGRANEKLFF.

The chain uses TRBV9 and TRBJ2-1, with 11 bases matching TRBD1. This CDR3 is built from 15 residues. Germline V gene sequence: CDR1 SGDLS, CDR2 YYNGEE. The ends lost 3 bases at V and 6 bases at J; junction bases unmatched: 5. CDR3: CASSGGTGGSNEQFF. CDR3 coding DNA: TGTGCCAGCAGCGGGGGGACAGGGGGTAGCAATGAGCAGTTCTTC.

The chain employs TRBV25-1 and TRBJ2-7; TRBD1 matches at 9 bases. The J segment lost 2 bases and the V segment lost 3 bases, leaving 5 bases of the junction unmatched. CDR1 MGHDK and CDR2 SYGVNS come from the germline V gene. CDR3 length equals 15 residues. The CDR3 nucleotides are TGTGCCAGCAGTGAGGAGGACAGGGGCGCCTACGAGCAGTACTTC. Translating it yields CASSEEDRGAYEQYF.

The chain recombines TRBV6-5 with TRBJ2-1; 11 bases are shared with TRBD2. This CDR3 is built from 14 residues. J lost 4 bases, V lost 6 bases, and 2 bases had no gene match. Per germline, CDR1 MNHEY and CDR2 SVGAGI. The CDR3: CASSRLAGYNEQFF. The CDR3 nucleotides are TGTGCCAGCAGCAGACTAGCGGGGTACAATGAGCAGTTCTTC.

The rearrangement uses TRBV7-3 and TRBJ2-7, with 9 bases that match TRBD1. Germline trimming cut 2 bases from V and 2 bases from J; bases unmatched to any gene: 4. The CDR3 extends over 15 amino acids. In germline, CDR1 is SGHTA, CDR2 FQGTGA. CDR3 amino acids: CASSLWGQGAYEQYF. CDR3 nucleotide sequence: TGTGCCAGCAGCTTATGGGGACAGGGAGCCTACGAGCAGTACTTC.

This sequence joins TRBV25-1 and TRBJ2-5; 10 nucleotides match TRBD1. V lost 6 bases to trimming and J lost 7 bases; unmatched junction nucleotides: 11. The V gene's germline CDR1 is MGHDK and CDR2 SYGVNS. The CDR3 consists of 15 residues. CDR3 residues: CASRAQGQGLGTQYF. The CDR3 nucleotides read TGTGCCAGCAGAGCTCAGGGACAGGGGTTGGGGACCCAGTACTTC. The full variable domain, with the rest looked up from reference TRBV25-1 and TRBJ2-5, is EADIYQTPRYLVIGTGKKITLECSQTMGHDKMYWYQQDPGMELHLIHYSYGVNSTEKGDLSSESTVSRIRTEHFPLTLESARPSHTSQYLCASRAQGQGLGTQYFGPGTRLLVL.

This chain uses TRBV7-3 with TRBJ2-1; tentatively, D is TRBD1 (6 bases). The V gene's germline CDR1 is SGHTA and CDR2 FQGTGA. The V gene lost 2 bases and the J gene lost 9 bases, with 11 bases spanning the gap. The CDR3 has 13 amino acids. The DNA of the CDR3 is TGTGCCAGCAGCTTAGTATCGGACAGTGAGCAGTTCTTC. Residues: CASSLVSDSEQFF.

The rearrangement joins TRBV24-1 to TRBJ2-3; 10 positions match TRBD2. After removal of 5 bases from V and 3 bases from J, the junction contained 7 bases not matched to a gene. CDR1 is KGHDR, CDR2 SFDVKD, per germline. The CDR3 extends over 16 amino acids. CDR3 nucleotides: TGTGCCACCAGTGGTAAGCGGGAGGGCCCGACAGATACGCAGTATTTT. It is translated as CATSGKREGPTDTQYF.

The V and J genes are TRBV28 and TRBJ1-1, with a tentative D call TRBD1 (5 bases). The V end lost 5 bases, the J end lost 1 base, and 5 bases lay between the germline ends. The CDR3 contains 12 residues. Germline CDR1 MDHEN, CDR2 SYDVKM. The CDR3 region has the DNA TGTGCCAGCAGTGACAGGAACACTGAAGCTTTCTTT. Translation gives CASSDRNTEAFF. The full variable domain, its missing parts supplied by reference TRBV28 and TRBJ1-1, is DVKVTQSSRYLVKRTGEKVFLECVQDMDHENMFWYRQDPGLGLRLIYFSYDVKMKEKGDIPEGYSVSREKKERFSLILESASTNQTSMYLCASSDRNTEAFFGQGTRLTVV.

The chain couples TRBV6-6 to TRBJ2-7, with TRBD1 matching 10 bases. The CDR3 is 14 residues long. Germline loops: CDR1 MNHNY, CDR2 SVGAGI (reference sequence). V was pared by 7 bases and J by 3 bases, with 6 bases of the junction left unmatched. The CDR3 loop reads CASTRGDRGYEQYF. In DNA, the CDR3 is TGTGCCAGCACCCGGGGGGACAGGGGCTACGAGCAGTACTTC.